This T cell receptor (beta chain) emerged from a study of blood T cell repertoires in COVID-19. The overall study: Specimens from acute and convalescent COVID-19 originated in the United States, Italy and Spain.

V shed 2 bases and J 1 base; nucleotides not matched to a gene: 0. Germline CDR1 is SGHDT and CDR2 is YYEEEE. The length of the CDR3 is 14 residues. In the source study's methods: Amplifying reference gene primers gave estimates of nucleated cell counts. Produced via immunoSEQ multiplex PCR; TCRdb's table is partial and in-frame only. That table gives V, J and clone size, and the DNA gave D and trimming. Of about 88,000 clones in the sample, over 75% were seen once. As concerns this clone: The same CDR3 arises from other DNA sequences in this sample as well.

Sequenced input: peripheral blood. This TCR was recovered from a woman aged 80 or older with acute or convalescent COVID-19. The chain recombines TRBV5-6 with TRBJ1-5; 7 bases fit TRBD1. The CDR3 loop is CASSFRGSNQPQHF. DNA for the CDR3: TGTGCCAGCAGCTTCAGGGGGAGCAATCAGCCCCAGCATTTT.